This passage covers 23 T cell receptor beta chains from one sample sequenced in a study of blood T cell repertoires in COVID-19. The data were produced by immunoSEQ multiplex PCR, yet TCRdb's version contains in-frame clones alone and is incomplete. The sample comprises about 23,000 clones, 80% to 90% of which are singletons, and 18% rests with the top ten. The specimen sequenced was peripheral blood. All receptors derive from a human donor with acute or convalescent COVID-19. The donor label of this sample is uncertain.

The chain carries TRBV7-2 and TRBJ2-2; 7 nucleotides agree with TRBD1. Germline V gene data show CDR1 as SGHTA and CDR2 as FQGNSA. The junction had 4 bases not matched to a gene; V was cut back by 6 bases and J by 6 bases. This CDR3 contains 13 residues. The DNA of the CDR3 is TGTGCCAGCAGTTACAGGGGAGCCGGGGAGCTGTTTTTT. Its translation is CASSYRGAGELFF.

The J gene is TRBJ2-3, the V gene TRBV2, with D hard to call. The germline gives CDR1 SNHLY, CDR2 FYNNEI. V was pared by 6 bases and J by 3 bases, with 7 bases between. The CDR3 covers 12 residues. CDR3 region: CASRLETDTQYF. In nucleotides, the CDR3 is TGTGCCAGCAGACTGGAGACAGATACGCAGTATTTT.

There are a few counts of this clone. This rearrangement joins TRBV6-5 to TRBJ1-4, with D possibly being TRBD1 (6 bases). Trimming cost V 5 bases and J 3 bases, with 13 bases left between them. CDR1 MNHEY and CDR2 SVGAGI come from the germline V gene. The CDR3 runs to 15 residues. The CDR3 sequence is CASSRDTAANEKLFF. The CDR3 DNA sequence: TGTGCCAGCAGTCGGGACACCGCCGCTAATGAAAAACTGTTTTTT.

The chain links TRBV5-1 to TRBJ2-1; maybe TRBD2 (6 bases). The CDR3 loop spans 14 amino acids. The germline CDR1 and CDR2 sequences are SGHRS and YFSETQ. V was trimmed by 4 bases and J by 4 bases, leaving 12 bases between them. CDR3 loop: CASSLGGGYNEQFF. CDR3 nucleotides: TGCGCCAGCAGCCTGGGTGGGGGGTACAATGAGCAGTTCTTC.

The rearrangement uses TRBV7-2 and TRBJ2-7; no clear D. This CDR3 is 13 amino acids long. Germline V gives CDR1 SGHTA, CDR2 FQGNSA. Between the trimmed V and J ends, which lost 7 bases and 2 bases, there was a span of 12 bases. The CDR3 DNA is TGTGCCAGCACCCATCAGGTGACCTACGAGCAGTACTTC. This translates into CASTHQVTYEQYF.

This clone has only one observation. The gene calls are TRBV7-9 and TRBJ2-2; tentative D call: TRBD2 (5 bases). Germline-derived CDR1 and CDR2 are SEHNR and FQNEAQ (reference sequence). The V end was cut by 5 bases, the J end by 0 bases, with 7 bases between. The CDR3 has 14 residues. Written as DNA, the CDR3 is TGTGCCAGCAGCCTCGGGGCGAACACCGGGGAGCTGTTTTTT. Translation gives CASSLGANTGELFF. The variable domain in full, completed from reference TRBV7-9 and TRBJ2-2, reads DTGVSQNPRHKITKRGQNVTFRCDPISEHNRLYWYRQTLGQGPEFLTYFQNEAQLEKSRLLSDRFSAERPKGSFSTLEIQRTEQGDSAMYLCASSLGANTGELFFGEGSRLTVL.

This chain connects TRBV27 to TRBJ2-1, with D maybe TRBD1 (5 bases). V gave up 2 bases and J gave up 8 bases, with 16 bases separating them. Germline V gene lookup returns CDR1 MNHEY and CDR2 SMNVEV (reference sequence). The CDR3 is 15 amino acids. The DNA for the CDR3 is TGTGCCAGCAGTTTAACTCGACCAGGGCTTGATGAGCAGTTCTTC. This codes for CASSLTRPGLDEQFF.

V gene TRBV19 combines with J gene TRBJ1-2; TRBD1 aligns across 9 bases. J was trimmed by 4 bases and V by 5 bases; bases with no gene match: 8. This CDR3 comprises 15 residues. Germline V CDR1 and CDR2: LNHDA, SQIVND (reference sequence). The CDR3 sequence is CASSPDTGGRYGYTF. The CDR3 nucleotides read TGTGCCAGTAGTCCAGACACAGGGGGCCGCTATGGCTACACCTTC.

The chain uses TRBV7-3 and TRBJ2-1, with 9 bases identical to TRBD2. Germline CDR1 reads SGHTA; CDR2 reads FQGTGA. The CDR3 is 12 amino acids. J gave up 15 bases and V 3 bases, and 6 bases lay outside the gene matches. CDR3 coding DNA: TGTGCCAGCAGCTTCGATGGGACTAGCTGGTTCTTC. It specifies CASSFDGTSWFF.

J is TRBJ2-3 and V is TRBV3-1 (or the pseudogene TRBV3-2), with a tentative D call TRBD2 (6 bases). V was clipped by 6 bases and J by 2 bases, with 12 bases between them. The CDR3 totals 14 residues. Germline CDR1 is LGHDT and CDR2 is YNNKEL (reference sequence). The CDR3 DNA reads TGTGCCAGCAGACTAAGCGGGCCCACAGATACGCAGTATTTT. Translation gives CASRLSGPTDTQYF.

The chain uses TRBV30 and TRBJ2-7; no clear D gene. Germline V gene sequence: CDR1 GTSNPN, CDR2 SVGIG (reference sequence). With 4 bases removed from V and 4 bases from J, the gap between germline ends came to 14 bases. The CDR3 runs to 13 residues. In DNA, the CDR3 is TGTGCCTGGAATAAGCAAGTCGGTTACGAGCAGTACTTC. This translates into CAWNKQVGYEQYF.

The chain combines TRBV2 with TRBJ1-6, with 9 bases lining up with TRBD1. The V segment lost 7 bases and the J segment 8 bases; nucleotides outside the gene matches: 6. The CDR3 extends over 14 amino acids. Germline V lookup: CDR1 SNHLY, CDR2 FYNNEI. CDR3: CASNPGQGYSPLHF. Here the CDR3 DNA reads TGTGCCAGCAACCCGGGACAGGGTTATTCACCCCTCCACTTT.

The CDR3 sequence is CASSPRGSLGQPQHF. Here the CDR3 DNA reads TGTGCCAGCAGCCCAAGGGGCAGTTTAGGACAGCCCCAGCATTTT. The rearrangement uses TRBV7-2 and TRBJ1-5; D perhaps matches TRBD1 (5 bases). CDR3 length: 15 residues. Trimming took off 5 bases at V and 7 bases at J, with 18 bases between the two ends. Germline V gene sequence: CDR1 SGHTA, CDR2 FQGNSA.

This chain joins TRBV5-1 and TRBJ1-1, with 8 bases lining up with TRBD1. Germline V gives CDR1 SGHRS, CDR2 YFSETQ. Trimming cost V 2 bases and J 3 bases; bases outside gene matches: 3. The CDR3 has 14 residues. The CDR3 here is CASSFTGGDTEAFF. In DNA, the CDR3 is TGCGCCAGCAGCTTCACAGGGGGTGACACTGAAGCTTTCTTT.

The genes are TRBV21-1 and TRBJ2-3; the D call of TRBD2 is as the table states it, not checked on the DNA. TRBV21-1 is labeled a pseudogene. The CDR3 extends over 13 amino acids. CDR3 sequence (DNA): TGTGGCACCGAGCTAACTAGCACAGATACGCAGTATTTT. It is translated as CGTELTSTDTQYF.

The gene calls are TRBV19 and TRBJ2-3, with 11 nucleotides matching TRBD2. CDR3 length: 16 amino acids. Trimming took 6 bases from V and 2 from J; bases not matched to a gene: 7. Germline CDR1 reads LNHDA; CDR2 reads SQIVND (reference sequence). CDR3 in DNA: TGTGCCAGTAGGAGGCTAGCGGGGGGCGTCACAGATACGCAGTATTTT. This translates into CASRRLAGGVTDTQYF.

This clone turned up a few times. The V call is TRBV11-2, the J call TRBJ1-2, with 10 bases aligning to TRBD1. The germline V gene has CDR1 SGHAT and CDR2 FQNNGV. This CDR3 has 14 amino acids. The trim removed 6 bases at V and 8 bases at J, leaving 9 bases unmatched. The CDR3 here is CASRLTGGMGGYTF. CDR3 sequence (DNA): TGTGCCAGCAGGCTGACAGGGGGCATGGGAGGCTACACCTTC. The full variable domain, in which reference TRBV11-2 and TRBJ1-2 provide the parts outside the CDR3, is EAGVAQSPRYKIIEKRQSVAFWCNPISGHATLYWYQQILGQGPKLLIQFQNNGVVDDSQLPKDRFSAERLKGVDSTLKIQPAKLEDSAVYLCASRLTGGMGGYTFGSGTRLTVV.

The V gene is TRBV30, the J gene TRBJ2-3; D might be TRBD1 (6 bases). This CDR3 contains 14 residues. Germline V CDR1 and CDR2: GTSNPN, SVGIG (reference sequence). The V gene lost 4 bases and the J gene lost 0 bases, with 11 bases spanning the gap. The CDR3 region has the DNA TGTGCCTGGAATACAGGGAGAAGCACAGATACGCAGTATTTT. It codes for CAWNTGRSTDTQYF.

The rearrangement joins TRBV10-3 to TRBJ1-1; D unclear. V lost 7 bases, J lost 2 bases, and 5 bases lay in between. The CDR3 runs to 11 residues. Germline V gene data show CDR1 as ENHRY and CDR2 as SYGVKD. CDR3 in DNA: TGTGCCATCATGGCTAACACTGAAGCTTTCTTT. It is translated as CAIMANTEAFF.

This clone has just a few counts. CDR3 nucleotide sequence: TGTGCCAGCAGCCGCGATACAGGGGGTTTCGATGAGCAGTTCTTC. Protein product: CASSRDTGGFDEQFF. V usage is TRBV27 and J usage is TRBJ2-1, with 8 nucleotides matching TRBD1. The V gene's germline CDR1 is MNHEY and CDR2 SMNVEV (reference sequence). J was trimmed by 8 bases and V by 6 bases; bases with no gene match: 12. This CDR3 region has 15 residues.

The chain is built from TRBV6-5 and TRBJ1-1; no reliable D call. Germline V gene lookup returns CDR1 MNHEY and CDR2 SVGAGI. Trimming took off 2 bases at V and 1 base at J, with 5 bases between the two ends. CDR3 size: 13 residues. Written as DNA, the CDR3 is TGTGCCAGCAGTTACACCAGGAACACTGAAGCTTTCTTT. The encoded protein is CASSYTRNTEAFF.

The chain couples TRBV7-8 to TRBJ2-1; TRBD2 aligns across 9 bases. V was clipped by 1 base and J by 6 bases; unmatched bases: 1. The CDR3 sequence is 14 residues long. Germline lookup yields CDR1 SGHVS and CDR2 FQNEAQ. Here the CDR3 DNA reads TGTGCCAGCAGCTTAGGCGGGAGGGTCAATGAGCAGTTCTTC. Translation gives CASSLGGRVNEQFF.

The CDR3 nucleotides read TGTGCCAGCAGTGCCGGGACAAGCTCTGGAAACACCATATATTTT. Amino acid sequence: CASSAGTSSGNTIYF. The genes are TRBV2 and TRBJ1-3, with D possibly TRBD1 on 6 matching bases. Germline CDR1 is SNHLY and CDR2 is FYNNEI. The CDR3 is 15 residues long. The V end was cut by 4 bases, the J end by 0 bases, with 10 bases between.